This T cell receptor beta chain stems from a study of blood T cells in healthy people across ages. Study results and limitations: It was found that TCR beta diversity correlated strongly with the percentage of naive T cells.

Together with a sample-barcoded 5' primer, a J-beta primer mix was included in a second PCR lasting about 7 to 12 cycles. TCRdb independently ran MiXCR on the 5' RACE reads; one entry per CDR3 protein. The table lists over 1,200,000 distinct CDR3 sequences, approximately 63% of them singletons. Germline V gives CDR1 MNHEY, CDR2 SVGEGT. Trimming left V 6 bases short and J 4 bases short, with 12 bases between. This CDR3 region has 13 residues. Comments on this clonotype: No antigen is known for it.

This sequence joins TRBV6-2 or TRBV6-3 and TRBJ1-2; D unclear. The sample was blood. The clonotype originates from a man between 18 and 35 years old in good health. The CDR3 is CASRIGSRYGYTF. The CDR3 DNA reads TGTGCCAGCAGGATCGGGAGTCGCTATGGCTACACCTTC.